This TCR beta chain was recorded in a study of Graves' ophthalmopathy and Graves' hyperthyroidism. Study-level background: Stable hyperthyroidism meant no progression to ophthalmopathy within 18 months of follow-up. General observations from the study: Forecasting of ophthalmopathy progression by the model achieved more than 70% sensitivity and 72.22% specificity. The majority of expanded thyroid clonotypes above 0.001 frequency also occurred in blood.

RNA transcripts were the template, and TCR beta CDR3 regions were amplified from them. First-round RT-PCR relied on HTBI primers, and a second-round multiplex PCR came next. TCRdb re-called the multiplex PCR reads with MiXCR, one entry per CDR3 protein. The sample lists around 1,000,000 distinct CDR3 sequences, 35% to 45% seen once, with 11% in the top ten. A word on this clonotype: What it binds is not known. The junction differs from germline at one of its ends, possibly a read error.

The CDR3 is made up of 14 amino acids. Germline CDR1 MGHRA, CDR2 YSYEKL. This TCR derives from an adult man with Graves' hyperthyroidism. The chain links TRBV4-1 to TRBJ1-6; D gene unclear. Material for sequencing was peripheral blood or thyroid tissue (not recorded which). CDR3 sequence: CASSQESRHAALHF. For the CDR3, the DNA is TGTGCCAGCAGCCAAGAAAGTCGGCACGCGGCCCTCCACTTT.